Described below is a single T cell receptor beta chain sequence and its context. Using immunoSEQ multiplex PCR, the repertoire was profiled, and TCRdb retains in-frame clones only, with some absent. Among approximately 100,000 clones listed, just over 90% were seen once. The source of the sample is a study of T cell changes during pregnancy in multiple sclerosis. CDR3 length equals 16 residues. From germline, CDR1 is SGHDT and CDR2 YYEEEE. V dropped 2 bases and J dropped 4 bases, with 15 bases sitting between them. The chain recombines TRBV5-6 with TRBJ1-4; TRBD1 is a possible D gene (6 bases). The sample consisted of peripheral blood, taken after pregnancy. The clonotype comes from a female donor with multiple sclerosis, enrolled in a pregnancy study. CDR3 region: CASSFRGARDNEKLFF. CDR3 sequence (DNA): TGTGCCAGCAGCTTCCGGGGGGCGCGGGATAATGAAAAACTGTTTTTT.